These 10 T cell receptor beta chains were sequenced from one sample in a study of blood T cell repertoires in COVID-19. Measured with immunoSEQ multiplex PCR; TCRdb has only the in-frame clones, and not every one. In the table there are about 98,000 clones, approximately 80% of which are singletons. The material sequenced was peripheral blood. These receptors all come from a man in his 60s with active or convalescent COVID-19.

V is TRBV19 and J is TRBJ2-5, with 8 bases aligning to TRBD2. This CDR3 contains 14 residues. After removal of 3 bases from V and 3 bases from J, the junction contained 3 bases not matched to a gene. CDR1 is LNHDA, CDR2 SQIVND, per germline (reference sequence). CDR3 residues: CASSIGTRKETQYF. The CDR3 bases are TGTGCCAGTAGTATTGGGACTAGAAAAGAGACCCAGTACTTC.

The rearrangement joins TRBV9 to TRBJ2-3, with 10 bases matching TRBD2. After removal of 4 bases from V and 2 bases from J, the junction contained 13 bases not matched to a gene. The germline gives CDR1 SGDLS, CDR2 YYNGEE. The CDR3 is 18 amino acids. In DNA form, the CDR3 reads TGTGCCAGCAGCTCCCCGGTTCTAGCGGGAGCGGTCACAGATACGCAGTATTTT. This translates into CASSSPVLAGAVTDTQYF.

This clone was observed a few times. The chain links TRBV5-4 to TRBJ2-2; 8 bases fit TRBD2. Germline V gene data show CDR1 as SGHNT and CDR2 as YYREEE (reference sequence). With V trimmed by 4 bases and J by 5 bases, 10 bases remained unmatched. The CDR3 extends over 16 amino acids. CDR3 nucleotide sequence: TGTGCCAGCAGCCACCTAGTAGCGGGACGGACCGGGGAGCTGTTTTTT. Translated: CASSHLVAGRTGELFF.

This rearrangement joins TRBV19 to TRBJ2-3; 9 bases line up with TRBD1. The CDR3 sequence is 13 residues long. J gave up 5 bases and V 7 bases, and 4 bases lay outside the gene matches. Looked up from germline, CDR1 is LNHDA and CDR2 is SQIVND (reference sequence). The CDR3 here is CASTGQGGDTQYF. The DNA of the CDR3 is TGTGCCAGTACGGGACAGGGAGGAGATACGCAGTATTTT.

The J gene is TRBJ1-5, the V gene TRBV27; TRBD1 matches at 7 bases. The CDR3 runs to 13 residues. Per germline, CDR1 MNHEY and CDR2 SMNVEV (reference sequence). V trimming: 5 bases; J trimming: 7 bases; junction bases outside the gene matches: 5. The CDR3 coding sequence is TGTGCCAGCAGTCTCGCAGGGGGGCAGCCCCAGCATTTT. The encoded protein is CASSLAGGQPQHF.

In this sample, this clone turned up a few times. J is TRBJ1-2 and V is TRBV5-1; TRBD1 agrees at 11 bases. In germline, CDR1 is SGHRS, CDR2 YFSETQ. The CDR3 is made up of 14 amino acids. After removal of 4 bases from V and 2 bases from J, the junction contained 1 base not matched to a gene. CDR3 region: CASSRTGGNYGYTF. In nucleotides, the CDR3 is TGCGCCAGCAGCCGGACAGGGGGCAACTATGGCTACACCTTC. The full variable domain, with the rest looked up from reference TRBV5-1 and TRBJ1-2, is KAGVTQTPRYLIKTRGQQVTLSCSPISGHRSVSWYQQTPGQGLQFLFEYFSETQRNKGNFPGRFSGRQFSNSRSEMNVSTLELGDSALYLCASSRTGGNYGYTFGSGTRLTVV.

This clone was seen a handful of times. The CDR3 DNA sequence: TGTGCCAGCAACCCACAGGGGGCCCCAGATACGCAGTATTTT. Protein: CASNPQGAPDTQYF. V gene TRBV28 combines with J gene TRBJ2-3; 9 bases agree with TRBD1. This CDR3 region has 14 residues. From germline, CDR1 is MDHEN and CDR2 SYDVKM. V dropped 7 bases and J dropped 4; count of bases not matched to a gene: 6.

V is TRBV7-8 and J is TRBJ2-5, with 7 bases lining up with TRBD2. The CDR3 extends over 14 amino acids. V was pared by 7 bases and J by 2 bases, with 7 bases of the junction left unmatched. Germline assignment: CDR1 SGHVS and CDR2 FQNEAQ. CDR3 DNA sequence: TGTGCCAGCACCTCGGGAGGCTGGCAAGAGACCCAGTACTTC. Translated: CASTSGGWQETQYF. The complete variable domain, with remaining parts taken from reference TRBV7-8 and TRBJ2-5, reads GAGVSQSPRYKVAKRGQDVALRCDPISGHVSLFWYQQALGQGPEFLTYFQNEAQLDKSGLPSDRFFAERPEGSVSTLKIQRTQQEDSAVYLCASTSGGWQETQYFGPGTRLLVL.

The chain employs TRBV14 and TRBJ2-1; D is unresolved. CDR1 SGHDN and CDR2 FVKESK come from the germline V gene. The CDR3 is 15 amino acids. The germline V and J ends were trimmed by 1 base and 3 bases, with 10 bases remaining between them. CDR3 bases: TGTGCCAGCAGCCAAGGGGCTTTTAGCTACAATGAGCAGTTCTTC. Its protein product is CASSQGAFSYNEQFF.

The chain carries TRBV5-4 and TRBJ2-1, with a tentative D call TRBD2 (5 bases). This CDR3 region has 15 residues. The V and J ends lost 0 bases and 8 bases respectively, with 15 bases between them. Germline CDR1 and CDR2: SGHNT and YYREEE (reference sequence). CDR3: CASSLDRSAGDEQFF. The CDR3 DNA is TGTGCCAGCAGCTTGGACAGATCGGCGGGCGATGAGCAGTTCTTC.